These T cell receptor beta chains were read from a single sample in a study of T cells in Graves' hyperthyroidism and ophthalmopathy. TCRdb re-analysed the multiplex PCR reads in MiXCR, keeping a single row per CDR3 protein. The sample contains almost 600,000 distinct CDR3 sequences, approximately 15% of which appear only once. Sequenced sample: blood. The receptor set was obtained from a woman in her twenties or thirties with Graves' hyperthyroidism that later progressed to Graves' ophthalmopathy. Both conserved end residues are part of each CDR3. Fields, in order: V gene, D gene, clone size, J gene, CDR3 protein, CDR3 DNA. A D gene is named only where the DNA matches it firmly. Some rows have no size entry. The others give once, few or many, or a class for an expanded clone.

>TRBV5-6|TRBD1|few|TRBJ2-7
CASSYRDRVGYEQYF
TGTGCCAGCAGCTACCGGGACAGGGTGGGCTACGAGCAGTACTTC
>TRBV6-1|TRBD2|many|TRBJ2-1
CASRELATYNEQFF
TGTGCCAGCAGGGAACTAGCGACCTACAATGAGCAGTTCTTC
>TRBV6-2/TRBV6-3|TRBD2|many|TRBJ2-7
CASNVAGGSYEQYF
TGTGCCAGCAATGTGGCGGGAGGCTCCTACGAGCAGTACTTC
>TRBV7-9|NA|many|TRBJ1-1
CASSPRFAGTPNTEAFF
TGTGCCAGCAGCCCCCGATTCGCCGGGACACCAAACACTGAAGCTTTCTTT
>TRBV6-1|NA|many|TRBJ2-1
CATLEREIGNEQFF
TGTGCCACCCTTGAGCGCGAGATAGGGAATGAGCAGTTCTTC
>TRBV29-1|NA|many|TRBJ2-7
CTTNVYEQYF
TGCACCACAAACGTCTACGAGCAGTACTTC
>TRBV12-3/TRBV12-4|NA|many|TRBJ1-4
CASSFRGATNEKLFF
TGTGCCAGCAGTTTTCGGGGTGCAACTAATGAAAAACTGTTTTTT
>TRBV12-3/TRBV12-4|NA|many|TRBJ2-2
CASSSLPLQAAGELFF
TGTGCCAGCAGTTCCTTGCCCCTTCAGGCGGCCGGGGAGCTGTTTTTT
>TRBV7-3|NA|few|TRBJ2-2
CASSRASAGELFF
TGTGCCAGCAGCCGGGCCTCAGCCGGGGAGCTGTTTTTT
>TRBV7-9|TRBD2|many|TRBJ2-1
CASSYPSGSSYNEQFF
TGTGCCAGCAGCTACCCTAGCGGGAGCTCCTACAATGAGCAGTTCTTC
>TRBV7-2|NA|NA|TRBJ1-5
CASSLMGYSNQPQHF
TGTGCCAGCAGCTTAATGGGTTATAGCAATCAGCCCCAGCATTTT
>TRBV12-3/TRBV12-4|NA|many|TRBJ1-1
CASSLKETNTEAFF
TGTGCCAGCAGTTTAAAGGAGACCAACACTGAAGCTTTCTTT
>TRBV24-1|NA|NA|TRBJ1-4
CATSENGGEKLFF
TGTGCCACCAGTGAAAACGGGGGTGAAAAACTGTTTTTT
>TRBV29-1|NA|many|TRBJ2-4
CSALENIQYF
TGCAGCGCCCTTGAAAACATTCAGTACTTC
>TRBV7-2|NA|many|TRBJ2-7
CASSYGFYEQYF
TGTGCCAGCAGTTACGGGTTCTACGAGCAGTACTTC
>TRBV9|TRBD2|many|TRBJ2-3
CASTSGSGEGRTDTQYF
TGTGCCAGCACCTCCGGGAGCGGGGAGGGTAGGACAGATACGCAGTATTTT
>TRBV3-1|NA|few|TRBJ2-5
CASSQDLESAMGNF
TGTGCCAGCAGCCAAGATCTCGAGTCGGCAATGGGAAACTTC
>TRBV9|TRBD1|many|TRBJ1-4
CASSTGQASNEKLFF
TGTGCCAGCAGCACGGGACAGGCCTCTAATGAAAAACTGTTTTTT
>TRBV7-2|TRBD1|NA|TRBJ2-2
CASSHGGTGLNTGELFF
TGTGCCAGCAGCCACGGAGGGACAGGGCTGAACACCGGGGAGCTGTTTTTT
>TRBV9|NA|many|TRBJ1-1
CASSVALGNTEAFF
TGTGCCAGCAGCGTAGCTCTCGGGAACACTGAAGCTTTCTTT
>TRBV27|TRBD2|NA|TRBJ2-5
CASSRLADKETQYF
TGTGCCAGCAGTCGACTAGCAGACAAAGAGACCCAGTACTTC
>TRBV5-1|NA|many|TRBJ1-2
CASSQDGEYGYTF
TGCGCCAGCAGCCAGGACGGGGAGTATGGCTACACCTTC
>TRBV28|TRBD2|many|TRBJ2-3
CASIISGTSGPDTQYF
TGTGCCAGCATAATCTCCGGGACTAGCGGCCCAGATACGCAGTATTTT
>TRBV9|NA|many|TRBJ1-2
CASSVEPGNYGYTF
TGTGCCAGCAGCGTAGAACCGGGAAACTATGGCTACACCTTC
>TRBV19|TRBD1|many|TRBJ1-2
CASSRRSLRGQVFPGGYTF
TGTGCCAGTAGTCGTCGGTCATTGCGGGGACAGGTCTTTCCCGGCGGCTACACCTTC
>TRBV3-1|NA|few|TRBJ2-2
CASSPWENRGELFF
TGTGCCAGCAGCCCTTGGGAGAATAGGGGGGAGCTGTTTTTT
>TRBV2|TRBD2|many|TRBJ2-1
CASSVRRENEQFF
TGTGCCAGCAGTGTAAGGCGGGAGAATGAGCAGTTCTTC
>TRBV9|NA|NA|TRBJ1-6
CASSVEPENSPLHF
TGTGCCAGCAGCGTAGAGCCAGAAAATTCACCCCTCCACTTT
>TRBV19|TRBD1|many|TRBJ2-5
CASSSPGGWETQYF
TGTGCCAGTAGTTCGCCAGGGGGCTGGGAGACCCAGTACTTC
>TRBV29-1|NA|many|TRBJ2-5
CSVDKELLETQYF
TGCAGCGTTGACAAAGAACTATTAGAGACCCAGTACTTC
>TRBV11-2|TRBD2|many|TRBJ2-1
CASTGLADSYNEQFF
TGTGCCAGCACCGGACTAGCTGACTCCTACAATGAGCAGTTCTTC
>TRBV6-5|TRBD1|many|TRBJ1-1
CASSYRGQGDTEAFF
TGTGCCAGCAGTTATCGAGGACAGGGTGACACTGAAGCTTTCTTT
>TRBV5-8|TRBD1|many|TRBJ2-1
CANVRTGGKDEQFF
TGTGCCAACGTGAGGACAGGGGGAAAGGATGAGCAGTTCTTC
>TRBV7-9|TRBD2|NA|TRBJ2-3
CASSLTQRGGTDTQYF
TGTGCCAGCAGCTTAACCCAGCGGGGGGGCACAGATACGCAGTATTTT
>TRBV19|NA|many|TRBJ2-3
CASSSLPDTQYF
TGTGCCAGTAGTTCCCTTCCAGATACGCAGTATTTT
>TRBV11-2|TRBD2|NA|TRBJ2-1
CASSLGATSGSAQFF
TGTGCCAGCAGCTTAGGGGCGACTAGCGGGAGCGCGCAGTTCTTC
>TRBV19|TRBD1|NA|TRBJ2-2
CATATGVETGELFF
TGTGCCACCGCCACAGGGGTTGAAACCGGGGAGCTGTTTTTT
>TRBV6-1|NA|NA|TRBJ1-4
CASSRTLTNEKLFF
TGTGCCAGCAGCCGGACGCTGACGAATGAAAAACTGTTTTTT
>TRBV20-1|TRBD2|NA|TRBJ2-7
CSARDLGGLAGVLNEQYF
TGCAGTGCTAGAGATCTAGGGGGACTAGCGGGAGTCTTGAACGAGCAGTACTTC
>TRBV19|TRBD2|few|TRBJ2-1
CASSTGGPTYNEQFF
TGTGCCAGTAGTACGGGAGGCCCGACCTACAATGAGCAGTTCTTC
>TRBV19|TRBD1|many|TRBJ1-2
CASSTQAGQGIYGYTF
TGTGCCAGTAGTACCCAGGCGGGACAGGGGATCTATGGCTACACCTTC
>TRBV14|TRBD2|few|TRBJ2-1
CASSPSGSGQFF
TGTGCCAGCAGCCCCAGCGGGAGTGGTCAGTTCTTC
>TRBV7-2|TRBD1|NA|TRBJ2-3
CASSLAGTGPTDTQYF
TGTGCCAGCAGCTTAGCCGGGACAGGGCCTACAGATACGCAGTATTTT
>TRBV2|TRBD1|many|TRBJ1-2
CASSVDRENYGYTF
TGTGCCAGCAGCGTCGACAGGGAAAACTATGGCTACACCTTC
>TRBV19|NA|few|TRBJ2-3
CASSTRPPGLGDTQYF
TGTGCCAGTAGTACTCGACCGCCGGGCCTAGGAGATACGCAGTATTTT
>TRBV28|NA|many|TRBJ1-5
CASSPGGAQPQHF
TGTGCCAGCAGCCCGGGCGGGGCACAGCCCCAGCATTTT
>TRBV7-8|NA|many|TRBJ2-1
CASSLPMGNEQFF
TGTGCCAGCAGCCTTCCGATGGGCAATGAGCAGTTCTTC
>TRBV30|NA|NA|TRBJ2-7
CAWQKAWEQYF
TGTGCCTGGCAAAAAGCGTGGGAGCAGTACTTC
>TRBV12-3/TRBV12-4|NA|NA|TRBJ2-7
CASSLDGPRAPREQYF
TGTGCCAGCAGTTTAGATGGGCCGAGGGCGCCTAGGGAGCAGTACTTC
>TRBV11-1|NA|many|TRBJ2-7
CASSFQGRAYEQYF
TGTGCCAGCAGCTTCCAGGGGAGAGCCTACGAGCAGTACTTC
>TRBV28|TRBD1|NA|TRBJ1-3
CASSDLGQGPSGNTIYF
TGTGCCAGCAGCGACCTAGGACAGGGTCCCTCTGGAAACACCATATATTTT
>TRBV5-1|NA|many|TRBJ1-1
CASSLEFTADTEAFF
TGCGCCAGCAGCTTGGAATTTACAGCGGACACTGAAGCTTTCTTT
>TRBV5-4|TRBD2|few|TRBJ2-2
CASSLDREGPTGELFF
TGTGCCAGCAGCTTGGACCGGGAGGGCCCCACCGGGGAGCTGTTTTTT
>TRBV27|NA|many|TRBJ1-6
CASSLQGLGSPLHF
TGTGCCAGCAGTTTACAGGGTTTAGGGTCACCCCTCCACTTT
>TRBV5-6|NA|few|TRBJ1-1
CASSLGGFGVETEAFF
TGTGCCAGCAGCTTGGGAGGGTTCGGGGTTGAGACTGAAGCTTTCTTT
>TRBV7-9|NA|NA|TRBJ2-1
CASLAPAYNEQFF
TGTGCCAGCTTGGCACCTGCCTACAATGAGCAGTTCTTC
>TRBV30|NA|many|TRBJ2-7
CAWIDRFSYEQYF
TGTGCCTGGATCGACAGGTTCTCCTACGAGCAGTACTTC